Presented here are 4 T cell receptor beta chains from one specimen sequenced in a study of T cell repertoires in cytomegalovirus infection. In TCRdb, the reads were re-called with MiXCR into one record per CDR3 protein. The table has around 290,000 distinct CDR3 sequences, roughly a quarter seen once. Specimen: PBMCs. The receptors were sampled from a human donor in good health (CMV status not recorded). Some clones in this sample may be carry-over from other donors' samples.

V usage is TRBV5-1 and J usage is TRBJ2-7; no clear D. V lost 3 bases to trimming and J lost 1 base, with 14 bases between them. The CDR3 covers 15 residues. The germline V gene has CDR1 SGHRS and CDR2 YFSETQ. Here the CDR3 DNA reads TGCGCCAGCAGCTCCGTTCCGTCGAGTTCCTACGAGCAGTACTTC. It encodes CASSSVPSSSYEQYF.

In this sample, this clonotype turned up once. This chain uses TRBV28 with TRBJ1-3; weak D call: TRBD1 (6 bases). The CDR3 consists of 14 residues. The ends were cut back, 8 bases at V and 1 base at J, with 12 bases in the middle. Per germline, CDR1 MDHEN and CDR2 SYDVKM. The CDR3 DNA is TGTGCCAGCCACCCCGGACAGTCTGGAAACACCATATATTTT. The encoded protein is CASHPGQSGNTIYF.

The chain uses TRBV7-8 and TRBJ2-1; 7 bases align to TRBD2. The CDR3 length is 17 residues. Germline V CDR1 and CDR2: SGHVS, FQNEAQ. Trimming took 0 bases from V and 6 from J; bases not matched to a gene: 11. CDR3 DNA sequence: TGTGCCAGCAGCTTAGCCGCGGGAGCCCTAAAGGGCAATGAGCAGTTCTTC. Translating gives CASSLAAGALKGNEQFF.

There are a few counts of this clonotype. The chain carries TRBV10-3 and TRBJ1-5; D gene ambiguous. Trimming removed 4 bases from V and 4 bases from J, with 11 bases in between. The CDR3 has 14 amino acids. Germline values: CDR1 ENHRY, CDR2 SYGVKD. Written as DNA, the CDR3 is TGTGCCATCAGTGCGCTTGGGTCTAATCAGCCCCAGCATTTT. Amino acids: CAISALGSNQPQHF.